This T cell receptor (beta chain) was found in a study of identifying expanded T cells in peripheral blood. Germline CDR1 and CDR2: SGHAT and FQDESV (reference sequence). The CDR3 is 13 amino acids. Trimming removed 1 base at V and 5 bases at J, with 6 bases between. Sequencing was performed with immunoSEQ multiplex PCR; in TCRdb, only in-frame clones are kept and a portion is missing. The table includes fewer than 85,000 clones, 84% detected once. The sample consisted of blood. The genes are TRBV11-1 and TRBJ2-1; D unresolved. The TCR comes from a person aged 18 to 70 in good health. CDR3 region: CASSLGRNNEQFF. For the CDR3, the DNA is TGTGCCAGCAGCTTAGGCAGAAACAATGAGCAGTTCTTC.